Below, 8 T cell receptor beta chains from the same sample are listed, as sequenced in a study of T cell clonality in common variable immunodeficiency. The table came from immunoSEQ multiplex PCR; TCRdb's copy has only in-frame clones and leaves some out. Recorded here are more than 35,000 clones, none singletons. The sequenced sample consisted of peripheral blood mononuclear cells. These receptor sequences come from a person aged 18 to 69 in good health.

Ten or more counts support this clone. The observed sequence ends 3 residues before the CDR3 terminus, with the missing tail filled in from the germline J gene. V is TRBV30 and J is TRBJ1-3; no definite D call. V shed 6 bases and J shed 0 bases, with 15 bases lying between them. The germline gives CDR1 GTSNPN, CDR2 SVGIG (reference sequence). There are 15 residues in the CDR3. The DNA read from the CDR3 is TGTGCCTGCCGTTCTCAACTCTCCTCTGGAAACACC. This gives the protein CACRSQLSSGNT. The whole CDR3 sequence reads CACRSQLSSGNTIYF.

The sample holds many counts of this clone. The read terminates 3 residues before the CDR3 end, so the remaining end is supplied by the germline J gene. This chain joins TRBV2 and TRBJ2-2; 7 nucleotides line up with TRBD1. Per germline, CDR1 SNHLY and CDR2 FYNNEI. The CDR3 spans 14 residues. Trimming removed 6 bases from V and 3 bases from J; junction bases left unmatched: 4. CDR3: CASRRTGDTGELFF. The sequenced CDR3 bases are TGTGCCAGCAGAAGAACAGGGGACACCGGGGAG.

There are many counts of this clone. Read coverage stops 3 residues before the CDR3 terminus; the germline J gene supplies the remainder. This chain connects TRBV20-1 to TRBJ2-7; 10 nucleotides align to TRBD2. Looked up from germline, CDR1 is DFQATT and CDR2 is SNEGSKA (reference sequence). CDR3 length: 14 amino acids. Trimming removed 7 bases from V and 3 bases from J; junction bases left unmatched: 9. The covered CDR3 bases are TGCAGTGTCGTAGGCCTAGCGGGAGTCTACGAG. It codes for CSVVGLAGVYE. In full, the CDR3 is CSVVGLAGVYEQYF.

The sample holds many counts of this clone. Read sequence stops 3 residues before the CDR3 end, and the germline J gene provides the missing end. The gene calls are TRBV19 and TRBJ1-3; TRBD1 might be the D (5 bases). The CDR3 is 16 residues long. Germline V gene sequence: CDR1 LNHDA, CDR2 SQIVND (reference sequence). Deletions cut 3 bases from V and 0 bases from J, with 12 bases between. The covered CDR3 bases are TGTGCCAGTAGTATGCAGGGAATCAGCTCTGGAAACACC. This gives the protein CASSMQGISSGNT. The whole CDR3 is CASSMQGISSGNTIYF.

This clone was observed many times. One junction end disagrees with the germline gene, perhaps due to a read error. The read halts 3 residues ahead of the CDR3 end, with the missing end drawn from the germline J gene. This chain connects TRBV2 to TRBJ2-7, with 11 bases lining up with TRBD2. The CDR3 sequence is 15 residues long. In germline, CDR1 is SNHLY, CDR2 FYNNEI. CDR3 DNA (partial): TGTGCCAGCAGCGAAGTAGCGGGAGGGCCCTACGAG. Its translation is CASSEVAGGPYE. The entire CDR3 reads CASSEVAGGPYEQYF.

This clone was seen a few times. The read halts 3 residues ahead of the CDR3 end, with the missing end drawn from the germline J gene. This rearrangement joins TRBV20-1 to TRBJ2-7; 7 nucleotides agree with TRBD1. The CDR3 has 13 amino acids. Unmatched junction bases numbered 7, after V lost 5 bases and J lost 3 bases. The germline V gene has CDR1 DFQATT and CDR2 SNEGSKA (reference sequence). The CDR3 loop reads CSALGTDFYEQYF. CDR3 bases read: TGCAGTGCTCTCGGGACAGACTTCTACGAG.

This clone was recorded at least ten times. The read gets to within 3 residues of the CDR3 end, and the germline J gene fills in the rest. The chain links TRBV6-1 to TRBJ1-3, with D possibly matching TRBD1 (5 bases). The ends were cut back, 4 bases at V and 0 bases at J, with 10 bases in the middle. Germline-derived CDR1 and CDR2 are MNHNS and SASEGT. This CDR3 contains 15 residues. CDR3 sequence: CASSATVFSGNTIYF. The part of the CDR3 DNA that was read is TGTGCCAGCAGTGCGACAGTCTTCTCTGGAAACACC.

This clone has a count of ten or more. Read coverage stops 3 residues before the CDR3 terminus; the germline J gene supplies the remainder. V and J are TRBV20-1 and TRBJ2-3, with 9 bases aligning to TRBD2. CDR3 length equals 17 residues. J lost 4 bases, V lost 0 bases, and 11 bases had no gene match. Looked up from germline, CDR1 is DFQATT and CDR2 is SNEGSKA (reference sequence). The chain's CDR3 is CSARDLRGVAGADTQYF. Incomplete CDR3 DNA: TGCAGTGCTAGAGATCTACGAGGTGTAGCGGGAGCAGATACG.